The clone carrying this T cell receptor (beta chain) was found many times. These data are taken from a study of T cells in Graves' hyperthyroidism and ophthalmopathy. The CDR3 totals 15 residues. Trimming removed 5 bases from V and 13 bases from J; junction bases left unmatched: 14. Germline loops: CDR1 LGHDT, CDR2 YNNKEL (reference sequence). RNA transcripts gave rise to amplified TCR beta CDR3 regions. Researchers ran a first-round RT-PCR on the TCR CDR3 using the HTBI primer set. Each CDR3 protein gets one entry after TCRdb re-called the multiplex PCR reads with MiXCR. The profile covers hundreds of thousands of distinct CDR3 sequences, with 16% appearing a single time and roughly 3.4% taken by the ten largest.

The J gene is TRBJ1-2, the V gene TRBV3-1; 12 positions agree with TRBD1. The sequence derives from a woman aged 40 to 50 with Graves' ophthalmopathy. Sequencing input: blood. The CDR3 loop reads CASSSLPGTGGFGTF. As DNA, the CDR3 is TGTGCCAGCAGCTCTCTCCCCGGGACAGGGGGCTTTGGCACCTTC.